The 13 T cell receptor beta chains given below trace back to one sample, sequenced in a study of long-term antiretroviral therapy in people with HIV. It was version v3.0 of the immunoSEQ assay that was run at survey level. The method was immunoSEQ multiplex PCR; TCRdb's version includes in-frame clones alone and lacks a portion of them. The sample gives tens of thousands of clones, about four fifths of which show up once; 6.5% to 7.5% is in the top ten. The source was unsorted PBMCs, collected 1.5 years after starting antiretroviral therapy. Every receptor here comes from a man aged 25-45 years with HIV.

The chain uses TRBV28 and TRBJ2-2; 8 bases are a match to TRBD1. V dropped 4 bases and J dropped 2; count of bases not matched to a gene: 15. The V gene's germline CDR1 is MDHEN and CDR2 SYDVKM. This CDR3 comprises 19 residues. As DNA, the CDR3 is TGTGCCAGCAGTTCCTACAAGGGACAGGCATTGCCAAACACCGGGGAGCTGTTTTTT. Residues: CASSSYKGQALPNTGELFF.

For this clone: The junction and the germline gene differ at one end; a read error may be behind it. The chain carries TRBV7-7 and TRBJ2-3; maybe TRBD1 (6 bases). Germline-derived CDR1 and CDR2 are SSHAT and FNYEAQ (reference sequence). The CDR3 sequence is 15 residues long. The CDR3 bases are TGTGCTAGCAGCTCCGACAGGTCTAGCACAGATACGCAGTATTTT. It codes for CASSSDRSSTDTQYF.

This clone was observed a single time. The rearrangement joins TRBV5-8 to TRBJ1-5; D is ambiguous. This CDR3 has 15 amino acids. Germline CDR1 SGHTS, CDR2 YDEGEE. V lost 2 bases, J lost 7 bases, and 16 bases lay in between. Here the CDR3 reads CASSLGPDRGQPQHF. CDR3 DNA sequence: TGTGCCAGCAGCTTAGGTCCCGACCGCGGGCAGCCCCAGCATTTT.

This chain uses TRBV4-3 with TRBJ1-4, with D perhaps matching TRBD1 (6 bases). V was trimmed by 2 bases and J by 8 bases, leaving 12 bases between them. This CDR3 has 14 residues. The germline V gene encodes CDR1 LGHNA and CDR2 YSLEER. In DNA form, the CDR3 reads TGCGCCAGCAGCCAAAGGAGGGGGGACGAAAAACTGTTTTTT. As protein: CASSQRRGDEKLFF.

The genes are TRBV30 and TRBJ2-5, with 15 bases fitting TRBD2. The CDR3 has 16 residues. J was trimmed by 5 bases and V by 1 base; bases with no gene match: 5. The germline V gene encodes CDR1 GTSNPN and CDR2 SVGIG (reference sequence). The CDR3 DNA reads TGTGCCTGGAGTGGGGGACTAGCGGGAGGAAGGGAGACCCAGTACTTC. This encodes CAWSGGLAGGRETQYF.

V is TRBV5-1 and J is TRBJ2-7; D gene uncertain. Trimming shortened V by 0 bases and J by 5 bases, and 9 bases separated the two germline ends. Looked up from germline, CDR1 is SGHRS and CDR2 is YFSETQ. The CDR3 is 13 amino acids. The CDR3 DNA follows: TGCGCCAGCAGCTTGGGGGCGAGGAACGAGCAGTACTTC. Translating gives CASSLGARNEQYF. The variable domain in full, with the rest retrieved from reference TRBV5-1 and TRBJ2-7, is KAGVTQTPRYLIKTRGQQVTLSCSPISGHRSVSWYQQTPGQGLQFLFEYFSETQRNKGNFPGRFSGRQFSNSRSEMNVSTLELGDSALYLCASSLGARNEQYFGPGTRLTVT.

In this sample, this clone turned up a few times. The chain recombines TRBV27 with TRBJ1-3; weak D call: TRBD1 (5 bases). Trimming removed 4 bases at V and 2 bases at J, with 6 bases between. This CDR3 spans 13 amino acids. Germline values: CDR1 MNHEY, CDR2 SMNVEV (reference sequence). The CDR3, as DNA: TGTGCCAGCAGTTCGGACACTGGAAACACCATATATTTT. Translation gives CASSSDTGNTIYF.

The chain is built from TRBV4-1 and TRBJ2-2, with 9 bases matching TRBD2. This CDR3 has 17 amino acids. V gave up 2 bases and J gave up 2 bases; unmatched junction bases: 6. The germline V gene has CDR1 MGHRA and CDR2 YSYEKL. DNA of the CDR3: TGCGCCAGCAGCCAACCAGGACTAGCGCGAAACACCGGGGAGCTGTTTTTT. This gives the protein CASSQPGLARNTGELFF.

J is TRBJ1-2 and V is TRBV27, with D possibly being TRBD1 (5 bases). CDR1 is MNHEY and CDR2 is SMNVEV in the germline V gene (reference sequence). This CDR3 is 14 amino acids long. V was pared by 2 bases and J by 6 bases, with 13 bases between. CDR3 sequence reads: CASSLIWGGDGYTF. CDR3 nucleotides: TGTGCCAGCAGTTTAATCTGGGGAGGGGATGGCTACACCTTC.

The chain is built from TRBV11-3 and TRBJ2-3, with 7 nucleotides matching TRBD1. V dropped 3 bases and J dropped 1; count of bases not matched to a gene: 13. Germline V gene sequence: CDR1 SGHNT, CDR2 YENEEA. The CDR3 loop spans 18 amino acids. CDR3 coding DNA: TGTGCCAGCAGCTTCGTATTTCACAGGGGATCCGGCACAGATACGCAGTATTTT. As protein: CASSFVFHRGSGTDTQYF.

V and J are TRBV5-1 and TRBJ2-2; TRBD1 agrees at 9 bases. CDR3 size: 16 residues. Germline CDR1 and CDR2: SGHRS and YFSETQ. Trimming at V came to 4 bases and at J to 2 bases, leaving 6 bases not matched to a gene. In DNA form, the CDR3 reads TGCGCCAGCAGCAAGGACAGGGGCACCAACACCGGGGAGCTGTTTTTT. Amino acid sequence: CASSKDRGTNTGELFF.

The rearrangement joins TRBV27 to TRBJ2-5, with TRBD2 matching 10 bases. Looked up from germline, CDR1 is MNHEY and CDR2 is SMNVEV (reference sequence). Losses at the gene ends were 6 bases for V and 1 base for J; bases not matched to a gene: 2. The CDR3 loop spans 14 amino acids. The CDR3 DNA reads as TGTGCCAGCAGACTAGCGGGGACCCAAGAGACCCAGTACTTC. It is translated as CASRLAGTQETQYF.

The chain uses TRBV6-5 and TRBJ2-1; 13 nucleotides match TRBD2. The CDR3 contains 15 residues. From germline, CDR1 is MNHEY and CDR2 SVGAGI. The trim removed 6 bases at V and 6 bases at J, leaving 5 bases unmatched. Here the CDR3 reads CASRLLAGGVNEQFF. The CDR3 nucleotides read TGTGCCAGCAGGCTACTAGCGGGAGGGGTCAATGAGCAGTTCTTC.